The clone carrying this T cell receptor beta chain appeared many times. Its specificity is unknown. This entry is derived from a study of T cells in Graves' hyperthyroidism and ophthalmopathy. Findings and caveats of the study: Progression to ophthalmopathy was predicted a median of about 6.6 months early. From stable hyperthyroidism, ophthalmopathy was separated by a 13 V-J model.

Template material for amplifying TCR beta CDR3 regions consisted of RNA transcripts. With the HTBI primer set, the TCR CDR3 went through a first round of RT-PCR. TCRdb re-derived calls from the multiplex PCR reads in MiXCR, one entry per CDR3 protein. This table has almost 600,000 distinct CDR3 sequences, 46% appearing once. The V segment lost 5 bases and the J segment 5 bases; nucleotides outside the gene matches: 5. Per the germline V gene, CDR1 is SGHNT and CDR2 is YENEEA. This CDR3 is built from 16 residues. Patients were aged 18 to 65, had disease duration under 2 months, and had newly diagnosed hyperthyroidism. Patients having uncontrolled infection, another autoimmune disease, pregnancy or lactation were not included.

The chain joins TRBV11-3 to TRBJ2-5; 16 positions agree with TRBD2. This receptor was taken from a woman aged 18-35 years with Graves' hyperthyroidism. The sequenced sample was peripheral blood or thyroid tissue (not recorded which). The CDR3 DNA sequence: TGTGCCAGCAGCGCCGGGACTAGCGGGAGGGTGGAGACCCAGTACTTC. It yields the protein CASSAGTSGRVETQYF.